Shown below are 12 T cell receptor beta chains from a single sample sequenced in a study of PD-L1 blockade in urothelial cancer. Measured with immunoSEQ multiplex PCR; TCRdb has only the in-frame clones, and not every one. This table holds 70,000 to 100,000 clones, about four fifths found once. Noted time point: pretreatment peripheral blood. The sequenced sample was PBMCs, obtained around atezolizumab (anti-PD-L1) treatment. All receptors derive from a man aged 55 to 70 with urothelial cancer.

The CDR3, as DNA: TGTGCCAGCAGTTCCGGGACAGGGGGCTACGAGCAGTACTTC. Protein sequence: CASSSGTGGYEQYF. V is TRBV6-4 and J is TRBJ2-7; 11 nucleotides match TRBD1. The CDR3 loop spans 14 amino acids. Germline loops: CDR1 MRHNA, CDR2 SNTAGT. V lost 5 bases to trimming and J lost 3 bases; unmatched junction nucleotides: 3.

In this sample, this clone turned up once. The chain uses TRBV19 and TRBJ1-2; D ambiguous. The CDR3 is 18 amino acids. Germline-derived CDR1 and CDR2 are LNHDA and SQIVND (reference sequence). The V gene lost 5 bases and the J gene lost 4 bases, with 26 bases spanning the gap. This CDR3 is CASSATDRGAGLSYGYTF. The CDR3 nucleotides read TGTGCCAGTAGTGCTACCGATCGGGGAGCGGGTCTCAGCTATGGCTACACCTTC.

This clone was counted a single time. The chain employs TRBV5-6 and TRBJ2-7; 8 bases agree with TRBD2. CDR3 size: 15 residues. The germline gives CDR1 SGHDT, CDR2 YYEEEE. V was clipped by 2 bases and J by 4 bases; unmatched bases: 8. The CDR3 loop is CASSFGTSALYEQYF. CDR3 sequence (DNA): TGTGCCAGCAGCTTCGGGACTAGTGCCTTATACGAGCAGTACTTC.

This sequence joins TRBV7-2 and TRBJ2-2; D gene ambiguous. In germline, CDR1 is SGHTA, CDR2 FQGNSA. The CDR3 contains 12 residues. V lost 8 bases and J 5 bases, leaving 9 bases between the germline ends. The CDR3 bases are TGTGCCAGCCCTCCGTATACCGGGGAGCTGTTTTTT. This gives the protein CASPPYTGELFF.

This chain uses TRBV11-3 with TRBJ1-1, with D hard to call. CDR3 length: 13 amino acids. The V end was cut by 0 bases, the J end by 5 bases, with 7 bases between. Germline lookup yields CDR1 SGHNT and CDR2 YENEEA. In DNA form, the CDR3 reads TGTGCCAGCAGCTTAGACTCGGGGACTGAAGCTTTCTTT. This codes for CASSLDSGTEAFF.

This clone has a single count. The J gene is TRBJ1-1, the V gene TRBV5-1; 8 bases align to TRBD1. V shed 3 bases and J 11 bases; nucleotides not matched to a gene: 6. Germline CDR1 reads SGHRS; CDR2 reads YFSETQ. The CDR3 consists of 12 residues. The CDR3 loop is CASSSDRAAAFF. DNA for the CDR3: TGCGCCAGCAGCTCGGACAGGGCGGCGGCTTTCTTT.

V gene TRBV10-1 combines with J gene TRBJ2-5; TRBD2 matches at 14 bases. V was clipped by 5 bases and J by 5 bases; unmatched bases: 7. The CDR3 is made up of 16 amino acids. The V gene's germline CDR1 is WNHNN and CDR2 SYGVQD (reference sequence). The CDR3 loop is CASSPGTSGRGETQYF. In DNA, the CDR3 is TGCGCCAGCAGTCCCGGGACTAGCGGGAGAGGGGAGACCCAGTACTTC.

The J gene is TRBJ2-5, the V gene TRBV21-1; the D call in the table, TRBD1, was not verified against the DNA. TRBV21-1 represents a pseudogene. This CDR3 has 13 residues. CDR3: CASSNRGVGTQYF. The CDR3 DNA reads as TGTGCCAGCAGCAACAGGGGTGTCGGGACCCAGTACTTC.

The chain carries TRBV19 and TRBJ1-5; D gene unclear. V was shortened by 0 bases and J by 3 bases, with 12 bases between the two germline ends. Germline CDR1 LNHDA, CDR2 SQIVND (reference sequence). This CDR3 has 16 residues. The DNA of the CDR3 is TGTGCCAGTAGTATAGACCACACAGCATACAATCAGCCCCAGCATTTT. This sequence encodes CASSIDHTAYNQPQHF.

This clone came up once. The chain has TRBV4-2 and TRBJ1-5, with 7 bases identical to TRBD1. Germline V lookup: CDR1 LGHNA, CDR2 YNFKEQ. The CDR3 covers 14 residues. The V gene end was trimmed by 4 bases and the J gene end by 6 bases; junction bases not matched to a gene: 6. This chain's CDR3 is CASSPDRAGQPQHF. The DNA of the CDR3 is TGTGCCAGCAGCCCTGACAGGGCAGGTCAGCCCCAGCATTTT.

V usage is TRBV2 and J usage is TRBJ1-1; D may be TRBD1 (6 bases). CDR1 is SNHLY and CDR2 is FYNNEI in the germline V gene. Trimming left V 4 bases short and J 1 base short, with 16 bases between. The CDR3 sequence is 16 residues long. CDR3 sequence reads: CASSGTMTGTNTEAFF. The CDR3 DNA reads as TGTGCCAGCAGTGGGACGATGACAGGCACGAACACTGAAGCTTTCTTT.

The V and J genes are TRBV5-1 and TRBJ2-2; 9 bases are a match to TRBD1. Germline assignment: CDR1 SGHRS and CDR2 YFSETQ. The CDR3 covers 17 residues. V lost 4 bases, J lost 2 bases, and 9 bases stayed unmatched. The CDR3 nucleotides are TGCGCCAGCAGCAAACAGGGGGCTCCTTCTAACACCGGGGAGCTGTTTTTT. It specifies CASSKQGAPSNTGELFF.